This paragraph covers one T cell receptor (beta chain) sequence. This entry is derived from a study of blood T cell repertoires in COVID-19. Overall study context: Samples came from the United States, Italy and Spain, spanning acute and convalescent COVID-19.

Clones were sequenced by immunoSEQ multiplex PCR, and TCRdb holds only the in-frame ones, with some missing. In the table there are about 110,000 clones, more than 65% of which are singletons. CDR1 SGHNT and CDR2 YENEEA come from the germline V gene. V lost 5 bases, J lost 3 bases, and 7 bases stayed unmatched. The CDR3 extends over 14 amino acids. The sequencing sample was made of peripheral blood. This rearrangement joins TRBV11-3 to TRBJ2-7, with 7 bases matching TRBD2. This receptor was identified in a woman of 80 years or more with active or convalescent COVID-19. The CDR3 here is CASSRGEGNYEQYF. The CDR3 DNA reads TGTGCCAGCAGCCGGGGGGAGGGAAACTACGAGCAGTACTTC.